This passage covers 30 T cell receptor beta chains from one sample sequenced in a study of blood T cell repertoires in COVID-19. Profiling relied on immunoSEQ multiplex PCR, and the TCRdb table lists in-frame clones only, not all of them. The table has 75,000 to 90,000 clones, 90% seen once; the top ten hold around 1%. Material: peripheral blood. The source of these receptors is a woman in her 50s in a cohort sampled during active COVID-19.

V gene TRBV27 combines with J gene TRBJ2-5; 7 nucleotides agree with TRBD1. The CDR3 loop spans 15 amino acids. CDR1 and CDR2 from the germline V gene are MNHEY and SMNVEV (reference sequence). Losses at the gene ends were 4 bases for V and 5 bases for J; bases not matched to a gene: 10. CDR3 nucleotide sequence: TGTGCCAGCAGTTCCCCCGGACAGGCTGCGGAGACCCAGTACTTC. This codes for CASSSPGQAAETQYF.

The chain is built from TRBV5-6 and TRBJ2-2, with 9 bases that match TRBD1. The germline V gene has CDR1 SGHDT and CDR2 YYEEEE. This CDR3 contains 16 residues. With V trimmed by 3 bases and J by 7 bases, 10 bases remained unmatched. The CDR3 spells CASSSLGQGNNGELFF. DNA for the CDR3: TGTGCCAGCAGCTCACTCGGACAGGGGAATAACGGGGAGCTGTTTTTT.

The V and J genes are TRBV27 and TRBJ2-3; D perhaps matches TRBD1 (6 bases). From germline, CDR1 is MNHEY and CDR2 SMNVEV (reference sequence). Trimming took off 3 bases at V and 0 bases at J, with 19 bases between the two ends. The CDR3 loop spans 18 amino acids. The CDR3 coding sequence is TGTGCCAGCAGTTTGGGCAAGAGAATCACAGGGAGCACAGATACGCAGTATTTT. Its protein product is CASSLGKRITGSTDTQYF.

This clone was detected only once. The V call is TRBV10-1, the J call TRBJ2-1; 11 bases agree with TRBD1. V was pared by 7 bases and J by 7 bases, with 6 bases of the junction left unmatched. Germline CDR1 WNHNN, CDR2 SYGVQD (reference sequence). The CDR3 has 14 residues. The CDR3 region is CASNNRDRGNEQFF. The DNA of the CDR3 is TGCGCCAGCAATAACCGGGACAGGGGGAATGAGCAGTTCTTC.

The V gene is TRBV28, the J gene TRBJ2-3; 8 bases fit TRBD2. This CDR3 has 16 residues. The germline V gene has CDR1 MDHEN and CDR2 SYDVKM. V lost 5 bases to trimming and J lost 1 base; unmatched junction nucleotides: 8. The DNA of the CDR3 is TGTGCCAGCAGTCCCCGGACTAGCCCCGGCACAGATACGCAGTATTTT. Its translation: CASSPRTSPGTDTQYF.

The V and J genes are TRBV2 and TRBJ2-7, with 8 nucleotides matching TRBD1. The CDR3 has 15 residues. Germline V CDR1 and CDR2: SNHLY, FYNNEI. Unmatched junction bases numbered 4, after V lost 2 bases and J lost 1 base. CDR3 coding DNA: TGTGCCAGCAGTGAAAGACAGGGGACATCCTACGAGCAGTACTTC. It codes for CASSERQGTSYEQYF.

The chain links TRBV27 to TRBJ2-1, with D unresolved. The germline V gene has CDR1 MNHEY and CDR2 SMNVEV (reference sequence). This CDR3 contains 14 residues. Trimming removed 4 bases at V and 4 bases at J, with 11 bases between. In nucleotides, the CDR3 is TGTGCCAGCAGTTCAATCAACAGTTACAATGAGCAGTTCTTC. Translating gives CASSSINSYNEQFF.

The chain couples TRBV5-1 to TRBJ2-3; 7 bases align to TRBD1. Germline assignment: CDR1 SGHRS and CDR2 YFSETQ. The V segment lost 2 bases and the J segment 2 bases; nucleotides outside the gene matches: 5. This CDR3 region has 15 residues. The CDR3 loop is CASSFGQVITDTQYF. DNA of the CDR3: TGCGCCAGCAGCTTCGGACAGGTGATCACAGATACGCAGTATTTT.

This clone was seen many times. The chain carries TRBV7-9 and TRBJ1-6, with no clear D. Germline lookup yields CDR1 SEHNR and CDR2 FQNEAQ (reference sequence). The CDR3 contains 13 residues. V was pared by 1 base and J by 14 bases, with 12 bases between. The DNA for the CDR3 is TGTGCCAGCAGCTTAGGGGCCGGAGGGTCCCTCCACTTT. It translates to CASSLGAGGSLHF.

This chain joins TRBV29-1 and TRBJ2-1; weak D call: TRBD1 (6 bases). V shed 1 base and J shed 4 bases, with 11 bases lying between them. In germline, CDR1 is SQVTM, CDR2 ANQGSEA. The CDR3 length is 14 residues. CDR3 loop: CSVEGRTAYNEQFF. In nucleotides, the CDR3 is TGCAGCGTTGAAGGCAGGACAGCTTACAATGAGCAGTTCTTC.

The J gene is TRBJ2-4, the V gene TRBV15; 7 bases fit TRBD1. This CDR3 contains 14 residues. The V gene end was trimmed by 9 bases and the J gene end by 6 bases; junction bases not matched to a gene: 11. Germline V lookup: CDR1 LNHNV, CDR2 YYDKDF (reference sequence). In DNA, the CDR3 is TGTGCCACAAACGGTGACCGGGACAGAAACATTCAGTACTTC. Translation: CATNGDRDRNIQYF.

This clone was recorded once. CDR3 region: CAISEGLGNTIYF. The CDR3 nucleotides read TGTGCCATCAGTGAAGGACTCGGAAACACCATATATTTT. The chain couples TRBV10-3 to TRBJ1-3; D gene unclear. Trimming shortened V by 3 bases and J by 4 bases, and 7 bases separated the two germline ends. Germline values: CDR1 ENHRY, CDR2 SYGVKD. The CDR3 has 13 residues.

The chain joins TRBV5-4 to TRBJ2-5; TRBD2 matches 12 bases. Germline trimming cut 4 bases from V and 3 bases from J; bases unmatched to any gene: 4. This CDR3 region has 15 residues. Germline V lookup: CDR1 SGHNT, CDR2 YYREEE (reference sequence). The CDR3 nucleotides read TGTGCCAGCAGCACGTGGACTAGCGGGGAAGAGACCCAGTACTTC. Translation: CASSTWTSGEETQYF.

There are a few counts of this clone. The chain uses TRBV19 and TRBJ1-2; 9 bases are a match to TRBD1. The CDR3 contains 17 residues. The V segment lost 5 bases and the J segment 6 bases; nucleotides outside the gene matches: 16. Per the germline V gene, CDR1 is LNHDA and CDR2 is SQIVND (reference sequence). The DNA of the CDR3 is TGTGCCAGTAGTGGAACCGGGACAGGGAGAATAGGGAATGGCTACACCTTC. Protein: CASSGTGTGRIGNGYTF.

V and J are TRBV30 and TRBJ2-7; D is perhaps TRBD1 (6 bases). This CDR3 region has 12 residues. In germline, CDR1 is GTSNPN, CDR2 SVGIG (reference sequence). The CDR3 loop is CGGIESGVEQYF. The CDR3 nucleotides are TGTGGGGGCATCGAGTCAGGGGTCGAGCAGTACTTC.

This clone was seen a single time. This rearrangement joins TRBV5-1 to TRBJ2-2; 8 bases agree with TRBD2. With 1 base clipped from V and 3 bases from J, the junction kept 2 bases outside the gene matches. The CDR3 covers 15 residues. CDR1 and CDR2 from the germline V gene are SGHRS and YFSETQ. DNA of the CDR3: TGCGCCAGCAGCTTGTCTAGCGGGTACACCGGGGAGCTGTTTTTT. This codes for CASSLSSGYTGELFF.

To note about this clone: Germline is not matched at one junction end, which may reflect a read error. The V gene is TRBV6-1, the J gene TRBJ2-7, with 9 nucleotides matching TRBD2. The CDR3 contains 14 residues. Germline V gene sequence: CDR1 MNHNS, CDR2 SASEGT. The CDR3 DNA reads TGTGCCAGCAGGGAAGGCGGGAGGGCGTACGAGCAGTACTTC. Translation: CASREGGRAYEQYF.

V usage is TRBV7-3 and J usage is TRBJ2-2; TRBD1 might be the D (6 bases). Germline V gene data show CDR1 as SGHTA and CDR2 as FQGTGA. This CDR3 has 16 amino acids. Trimming pared 4 bases from V and 0 bases from J, leaving 12 bases between. CDR3 in DNA: TGTGCCAGCAGCTCCCTCGGACAGCCGAACACCGGGGAGCTGTTTTTT. It yields the protein CASSSLGQPNTGELFF.

The chain is built from TRBV11-2 and TRBJ2-1; the match to TRBD2 covers 12 bases. CDR1 is SGHAT and CDR2 is FQNNGV in the germline V gene. The CDR3 is made up of 14 amino acids. The ends lost 5 bases at V and 6 bases at J; junction bases unmatched: 2. CDR3 amino acids: CASSRLAGVNEQFF. Written as DNA, the CDR3 is TGTGCCAGCAGCCGACTAGCGGGAGTCAATGAGCAGTTCTTC.

V usage is TRBV28 and J usage is TRBJ2-7; possibly TRBD1 for D (5 bases). The CDR3 length is 16 residues. Germline-derived CDR1 and CDR2 are MDHEN and SYDVKM. The V gene lost 4 bases and the J gene lost 1 base, with 17 bases spanning the gap. The CDR3 DNA reads as TGTGCCAGCAGTTCCCGCAGGGCCGCCTATTCCTACGAGCAGTACTTC. Translating gives CASSSRRAAYSYEQYF.

The chain has TRBV27 and TRBJ1-2; perhaps TRBD1 as D (6 bases). V lost 2 bases and J 8 bases, leaving 15 bases between the germline ends. There are 14 residues in the CDR3. CDR1 and CDR2 from the germline V gene are MNHEY and SMNVEV (reference sequence). The CDR3 sequence: CASSLPGQPRGYTF. CDR3 bases: TGTGCCAGCAGTTTACCAGGACAGCCCCGGGGCTACACCTTC.

The chain is built from TRBV27 and TRBJ2-4, with 7 positions matching TRBD1. The CDR3 spans 14 residues. Trimming removed 3 bases from V and 5 bases from J; junction bases left unmatched: 4. Germline V gene data show CDR1 as MNHEY and CDR2 as SMNVEV (reference sequence). CDR3 coding DNA: TGTGCCAGCAGTTTCAAGGGGGCTGAAAACATTCAGTACTTC. It specifies CASSFKGAENIQYF.

V and J are TRBV28 and TRBJ2-3; D may be TRBD2 (6 bases). Deletions cut 10 bases from V and 0 bases from J, with 23 bases between. The CDR3 is 17 residues long. Germline V gives CDR1 MDHEN, CDR2 SYDVKM. The CDR3 loop reads CATTLEGFSYSTDTQYF. The CDR3 nucleotides are TGTGCCACAACCTTGGAGGGCTTCTCATACAGCACAGATACGCAGTATTTT.

V and J are TRBV28 and TRBJ1-5, with 9 positions matching TRBD1. Germline CDR1 is MDHEN and CDR2 is SYDVKM. After removal of 6 bases from V and 4 bases from J, the junction contained 4 bases not matched to a gene. CDR3 length: 14 amino acids. The CDR3 DNA reads as TGTGCCAGCAGCGGGACAGGGATTAATCAGCCCCAGCATTTT. It encodes CASSGTGINQPQHF.

The chain carries TRBV5-1 and TRBJ2-7, with 11 bases that match TRBD2. The CDR3 is made up of 19 amino acids. V was pared by 0 bases and J by 1 base, with 12 bases of the junction left unmatched. Germline CDR1 reads SGHRS; CDR2 reads YFSETQ. The CDR3 DNA follows: TGCGCCAGCAGCTTGGGTCTAGCGGGAGGACCCCGAAAGTCCTACGAGCAGTACTTC. Translating gives CASSLGLAGGPRKSYEQYF.

This rearrangement joins TRBV10-1 to TRBJ2-1; perhaps TRBD2 as D (5 bases). The CDR3 is 12 amino acids. Germline V gene sequence: CDR1 WNHNN, CDR2 SYGVQD (reference sequence). V was cut by 2 bases and J by 7 bases, with 6 bases left in between. The DNA for the CDR3 is TGCGCCAGCAGTGAGCCGGGAAATGAGCAGTTCTTC. As protein: CASSEPGNEQFF.

The rearrangement joins TRBV6-2 or TRBV6-3 to TRBJ2-1, with D possibly being TRBD2 (6 bases). The V end lost 4 bases, the J end lost 6 bases, and 13 bases lay between the germline ends. Germline V gene sequence: CDR1 MNHEY, CDR2 SVGEGT. The CDR3 consists of 14 residues. The CDR3 DNA reads TGTGCCAGCAGTTGGGCCGGGAGTCCCAATGAGCAGTTCTTC. Protein: CASSWAGSPNEQFF.

This sequence joins TRBV28 and TRBJ2-3; 8 positions agree with TRBD2. CDR3 size: 15 residues. Germline CDR1 is MDHEN and CDR2 is SYDVKM. The junction had 9 bases not matched to a gene; V was cut back by 3 bases and J by 7 bases. CDR3 sequence reads: CASSFPGAGVYTQYF. CDR3 DNA: TGTGCCAGCAGTTTCCCGGGAGCGGGAGTATATACGCAGTATTTT.

The CDR3 nucleotides read TGTGCCAGCAGCTTAGCCCCACTAGCGCGCTCAAATGAGCAGTTCTTC. Encoded protein: CASSLAPLARSNEQFF. J is TRBJ2-1 and V is TRBV7-2; 7 bases are shared with TRBD2. Germline trimming cut 0 bases from V and 7 bases from J; bases unmatched to any gene: 9. The CDR3 consists of 16 residues. Germline V gene data show CDR1 as SGHTA and CDR2 as FQGNSA.

The V call is TRBV19, the J call TRBJ1-2; 11 bases fit TRBD1. Germline assignment: CDR1 LNHDA and CDR2 SQIVND (reference sequence). CDR3 length: 16 residues. Losses at the gene ends were 9 bases for V and 3 bases for J; bases not matched to a gene: 12. The CDR3 loop reads CASLPGTGGSHYGYTF. The CDR3, as DNA: TGTGCCAGCTTACCCGGGACAGGGGGAAGTCACTATGGCTACACCTTC.